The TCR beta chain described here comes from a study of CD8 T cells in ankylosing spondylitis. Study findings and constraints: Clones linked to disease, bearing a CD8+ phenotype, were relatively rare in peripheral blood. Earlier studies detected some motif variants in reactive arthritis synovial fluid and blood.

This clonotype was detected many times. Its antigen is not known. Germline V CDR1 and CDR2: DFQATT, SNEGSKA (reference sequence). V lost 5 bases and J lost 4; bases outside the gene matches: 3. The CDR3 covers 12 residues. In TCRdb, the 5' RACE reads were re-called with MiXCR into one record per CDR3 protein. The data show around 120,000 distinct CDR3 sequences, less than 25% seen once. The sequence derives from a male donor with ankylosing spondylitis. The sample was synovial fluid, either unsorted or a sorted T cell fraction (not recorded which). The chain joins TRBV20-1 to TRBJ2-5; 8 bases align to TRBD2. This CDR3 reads CSALTSVETQYF. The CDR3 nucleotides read TGCAGTGCTTTGACTAGCGTAGAGACCCAGTACTTC.